This entry lists 14 T cell receptor beta chains sequenced from one sample in a study of cytomegalovirus exposure and HLA in healthy donors. A multiplex PCR was run with 60 Vbeta primers and 13 Jbeta primers. Assay: immunoSEQ multiplex PCR; the TCRdb copy retains only in-frame clones and omits some. The sample records about 160,000 clones, just under 80% being singletons. Source material: PBMCs. The receptors were gathered from a woman aged 45-59 years in good health and CMV-seronegative.

This clone has just a few counts. CDR3 nucleotide sequence: TGTGCCAGCAGCGGATCACAGAGTAGTAATGAAAAACTGTTTTTT. Residues: CASSGSQSSNEKLFF. The chain employs TRBV4-2 and TRBJ1-4, with D hard to call. This CDR3 spans 15 amino acids. Germline V gene sequence: CDR1 LGHNA, CDR2 YNFKEQ. Trimming shortened V by 5 bases and J by 4 bases, and 14 bases separated the two germline ends.

This clone was observed a few times. Different DNA sequences within this sample yield the same CDR3. This chain joins TRBV13 and TRBJ1-2; possibly TRBD1 for D (6 bases). Germline V gives CDR1 PRHDT, CDR2 FYEKMQ (reference sequence). This CDR3 is 17 amino acids long. V lost 5 bases and J 1 base, leaving 20 bases between the germline ends. The CDR3 is CASSPGTPEPFNYGYTF. DNA for the CDR3: TGTGCCAGCAGCCCTGGGACACCGGAACCTTTTAACTATGGCTACACCTTC.

This chain uses TRBV7-9 with TRBJ2-7, with D possibly TRBD1 on 6 matching bases. This CDR3 region has 15 residues. The V and J ends lost 5 bases and 2 bases respectively, with 16 bases between them. Germline loops: CDR1 SEHNR, CDR2 FQNEAQ (reference sequence). The CDR3 spells CASSDLRTDPYEQYF. CDR3 coding DNA: TGTGCCAGCAGCGACCTAAGGACAGACCCCTACGAGCAGTACTTC.

The V call is TRBV5-8, the J call TRBJ2-3, with D possibly TRBD1 on 6 matching bases. The CDR3 loop spans 14 amino acids. Trimming pared 2 bases from V and 0 bases from J, leaving 7 bases between. Germline CDR1 and CDR2: SGHTS and YDEGEE. The CDR3 DNA reads TGTGCCAGCAGCTTTGGACAGAGCACAGATACGCAGTATTTT. This codes for CASSFGQSTDTQYF.

This chain connects TRBV29-1 to TRBJ1-1; D perhaps matches TRBD1 (5 bases). Germline CDR1 SQVTM, CDR2 ANQGSEA. Trimming left V 1 base short and J 4 bases short, with 10 bases between. The length of the CDR3 is 13 residues. The CDR3 loop reads CSVEVWGGTEAFF. The CDR3 DNA reads TGCAGCGTTGAAGTATGGGGGGGCACTGAAGCTTTCTTT.

The chain has TRBV10-1 and TRBJ1-1, with a tentative D call TRBD1 (6 bases). V lost 6 bases, J lost 0 bases, and 14 bases lay in between. This CDR3 spans 15 amino acids. Germline loops: CDR1 WNHNN, CDR2 SYGVQD (reference sequence). This CDR3 is CASSNQGSLNTEAFF. The CDR3 nucleotides read TGCGCCAGCAGCAATCAGGGGTCCCTGAACACTGAAGCTTTCTTT.

The chain combines TRBV5-1 with TRBJ1-1; 12 bases are a match to TRBD1. J gave up 4 bases and V 5 bases, and 18 bases lay outside the gene matches. This CDR3 comprises 19 residues. The germline V gene has CDR1 SGHRS and CDR2 YFSETQ. CDR3 protein: CASRKVRDRGLLMSTEAFF. In nucleotides, the CDR3 is TGCGCCAGCAGGAAAGTCCGGGACAGGGGGCTGTTGATGAGCACTGAAGCTTTCTTT.

This clone was seen just once. The chain has TRBV7-2 and TRBJ1-2; D possibly corresponds to TRBD1 (5 bases). Trimming shortened V by 2 bases and J by 4 bases, and 14 bases separated the two germline ends. This CDR3 contains 15 residues. The V gene's germline CDR1 is SGHTA and CDR2 FQGNSA. CDR3 amino acids: CASSLRQGSTYGYTF. CDR3 bases: TGTGCCAGCAGCTTAAGGCAGGGCTCCACCTATGGCTACACCTTC.

This clone appeared a few times. This chain joins TRBV27 and TRBJ2-1; 13 bases are shared with TRBD2. The CDR3 is 17 residues long. The ends lost 6 bases at V and 3 bases at J; junction bases unmatched: 8. CDR1 is MNHEY and CDR2 is SMNVEV in the germline V gene (reference sequence). CDR3 nucleotide sequence: TGTGCCAGCAGACCGGGACTAGCGGGATCTATCTACAATGAGCAGTTCTTC. This sequence encodes CASRPGLAGSIYNEQFF.

The chain combines TRBV6-5 with TRBJ2-5; maybe TRBD2 (6 bases). V was pared by 5 bases and J by 6 bases, with 16 bases between. The CDR3 covers 14 residues. CDR1 and CDR2 from the germline V gene are MNHEY and SVGAGI. CDR3 bases: TGTGCCAGCAGTCGTTCTCCGGGGGAGCAGACCCAGTACTTC. Its translation: CASSRSPGEQTQYF.

The genes are TRBV5-1 and TRBJ2-3; 10 nucleotides agree with TRBD2. Germline trimming cut 0 bases from V and 3 bases from J; bases unmatched to any gene: 7. Germline V gene lookup returns CDR1 SGHRS and CDR2 YFSETQ. CDR3 length: 17 amino acids. The CDR3: CASSLGASGSRTDTQYF. The CDR3 DNA reads as TGCGCCAGCAGCTTGGGGGCTAGCGGGAGTCGAACAGATACGCAGTATTTT. Looking up the rest from reference TRBV5-1 and TRBJ2-3 gives the full variable domain: KAGVTQTPRYLIKTRGQQVTLSCSPISGHRSVSWYQQTPGQGLQFLFEYFSETQRNKGNFPGRFSGRQFSNSRSEMNVSTLELGDSALYLCASSLGASGSRTDTQYFGPGTRLTVL.

This clone was found a few times. The V call is TRBV7-9, the J call TRBJ2-7, with 8 positions matching TRBD2. The CDR3 totals 15 residues. J lost 5 bases, V lost 6 bases, and 12 bases had no gene match. The germline V gene encodes CDR1 SEHNR and CDR2 FQNEAQ (reference sequence). As DNA, the CDR3 is TGTGCCAGCAGTGCTATAGCGGGGAGAGCCCACGAGCAGTACTTC. Protein sequence: CASSAIAGRAHEQYF.

This clone was detected once. The chain joins TRBV7-2 to TRBJ1-5, with a possible D match to TRBD1 (6 bases). The CDR3 covers 15 residues. Germline CDR1 is SGHTA and CDR2 is FQGNSA. The V gene lost 4 bases and the J gene lost 1 base, with 11 bases spanning the gap. The CDR3 DNA reads TGTGCCAGCAGCTCCCAGGGGATCAGCAATCAGCCCCAGCATTTT. It encodes CASSSQGISNQPQHF.

This clone was observed a handful of times. This chain uses TRBV7-2 with TRBJ2-3; 10 nucleotides agree with TRBD2. With 4 bases clipped from V and 5 bases from J, the junction kept 6 bases outside the gene matches. The germline gives CDR1 SGHTA, CDR2 FQGNSA. The CDR3 consists of 15 residues. CDR3 sequence reads: CASSYQRGGRDTQYF. In DNA, the CDR3 is TGTGCCAGCAGCTACCAGCGGGGGGGCCGAGATACGCAGTATTTT.